This passage covers 27 T cell receptor beta chains from one sample sequenced in a study of T cell changes during pregnancy in multiple sclerosis. Produced via immunoSEQ multiplex PCR; TCRdb's table is partial and in-frame only. The repertoire holds approximately 69,000 clones, with about 92% as singletons. The sequences come from peripheral blood, collected in the second trimester of pregnancy. These receptors all come from a female donor in good health, enrolled as a control in a pregnancy study.

On this clone: At the DNA level, this CDR3 is encoded by other sequences in the same sample as well. The rearrangement uses TRBV18 and TRBJ1-6, with D perhaps matching TRBD1 (6 bases). The CDR3 is made up of 14 amino acids. Germline V lookup: CDR1 KGHSH, CDR2 LQKENI. V lost 4 bases, J lost 7 bases, and 11 bases lay in between. The CDR3 nucleotides read TGTGCCAGCTCACTGGACAGAAAAAATTCACCCCTCCACTTT. Translated: CASSLDRKNSPLHF. Combining the CDR3 with reference TRBV18 and TRBJ1-6 gives the whole variable domain NAGVMQNPRHLVRRRGQEARLRCSPMKGHSHVYWYRQLPEEGLKFMVYLQKENIIDESGMPKERFSAEFPKEGPSILRIQQVVRGDSAAYFCASSLDRKNSPLHFGNGTRLTVT.

This rearrangement joins TRBV2 to TRBJ2-7; TRBD1 matches at 8 bases. V lost 7 bases, J lost 9 bases, and 11 bases stayed unmatched. Germline CDR1 and CDR2: SNHLY and FYNNEI. The CDR3 consists of 13 residues. DNA of the CDR3: TGTGCCAGCAAAGGACAGGGCCTCGCAGCGCAGTACTTC. Protein sequence: CASKGQGLAAQYF.

Turning to this clone: The germline gene is not matched at one end of the junction; a read error may be the cause. The genes are TRBV7-7 and TRBJ1-3, with D possibly TRBD1 on 5 matching bases. CDR1 SSHAT and CDR2 FNYEAQ come from the germline V gene (reference sequence). The CDR3 spans 13 residues. CDR3: CASSPGGGNTIYF. CDR3 in DNA: TGTGCTAGCAGCCCGGGGGGGGGAAACACCATATATTTT.

This clone occurred once. The chain combines TRBV28 with TRBJ1-2; tentative D call: TRBD1 (5 bases). V was shortened by 7 bases and J by 8 bases, with 20 bases between the two germline ends. Germline V gene data show CDR1 as MDHEN and CDR2 as SYDVKM. CDR3 length: 14 residues. The CDR3 DNA is TGTGCCAGCACATTTCCAGGGAACCCAGGAGGCTACACCTTC. It encodes CASTFPGNPGGYTF.

The chain combines TRBV15 with TRBJ2-3; D not certain. Germline-derived CDR1 and CDR2 are LNHNV and YYDKDF (reference sequence). There are 13 residues in the CDR3. V gave up 3 bases and J gave up 6 bases, with 10 bases separating them. The CDR3 nucleotides read TGTGCCACCAGCAGTGAGGCTTTCGATACGCAGTATTTT. This codes for CATSSEAFDTQYF. Variable domain in full (rest from reference TRBV15 and TRBJ2-3): DAMVIQNPRYQVTQFGKPVTLSCSQTLNHNVMYWYQQKSSQAPKLLFHYYDKDFNNEADTPDNFQSRRPNTSFCFLDIRSPGLGDTAMYLCATSSEAFDTQYFGPGTRLTVL.

The rearrangement uses TRBV28 and TRBJ1-5; weak D call: TRBD1 (5 bases). Trimming took 2 bases from V and 6 from J, leaving 11 bases between them. The CDR3 has 14 amino acids. Germline V gene data show CDR1 as MDHEN and CDR2 as SYDVKM. The CDR3 DNA reads TGTGCCAGCAGTTTACAGGGTTTTCTTCAGCCCCAGCATTTT. It codes for CASSLQGFLQPQHF. Based on the CDR3 plus reference TRBV28 and TRBJ1-5, the full variable domain is DVKVTQSSRYLVKRTGEKVFLECVQDMDHENMFWYRQDPGLGLRLIYFSYDVKMKEKGDIPEGYSVSREKKERFSLILESASTNQTSMYLCASSLQGFLQPQHFGDGTRLSIL.

This clone was seen just once. The rearrangement links TRBV4-1 to TRBJ2-3; possible D gene TRBD2, 7 bases. The CDR3 spans 14 residues. V shed 4 bases and J shed 4 bases, with 12 bases lying between them. Looked up from germline, CDR1 is MGHRA and CDR2 is YSYEKL. The CDR3 region has the DNA TGCGCCAGCAGCCGAGGGGGGGATTCAGATACGCAGTATTTT. Translated: CASSRGGDSDTQYF.

This clone was seen once. V and J are TRBV2 and TRBJ2-6, with TRBD1 matching 8 bases. The germline V gene has CDR1 SNHLY and CDR2 FYNNEI. The CDR3 contains 17 residues. Losses at the gene ends were 4 bases for V and 0 bases for J; bases not matched to a gene: 5. CDR3 DNA sequence: TGTGCCAGCAGTGGACAGGGGAGAGGCTCTGGGGCCAACGTCCTGACTTTC. This translates into CASSGQGRGSGANVLTF.

CDR3 nucleotide sequence: TGCGCCAGCAGCTTGGACAGGAGTAACTATGGCTACACCTTC. It yields the protein CASSLDRSNYGYTF. This chain connects TRBV5-1 to TRBJ1-2, with a weak D call TRBD1 (5 bases). The length of the CDR3 is 14 residues. V lost 0 bases and J lost 1, with 7 bases in between. Looked up from germline, CDR1 is SGHRS and CDR2 is YFSETQ.

This sequence joins TRBV10-1 and TRBJ2-7; D is uncertain. V dropped 2 bases and J dropped 6 bases, with 20 bases sitting between them. The CDR3 is 16 residues long. Germline CDR1 is WNHNN and CDR2 is SYGVQD (reference sequence). CDR3 loop: CASSERPLGQRLEQYF. CDR3 nucleotide sequence: TGCGCCAGCAGTGAGCGACCGCTGGGTCAGAGGCTCGAGCAGTACTTC.

The chain carries TRBV4-1 and TRBJ1-2, with a weak D call TRBD1 (5 bases). Trimming stripped 6 bases from V and 5 bases from J, with 19 bases between. The V gene's germline CDR1 is MGHRA and CDR2 YSYEKL. This CDR3 is built from 15 residues. In nucleotides, the CDR3 is TGCGCCAGCAGACTGGGCGTTGACAGAGCATATGGCTACACCTTC. Translating gives CASRLGVDRAYGYTF.

This rearrangement joins TRBV7-9 to TRBJ1-5; 7 bases line up with TRBD1. Germline V gene sequence: CDR1 SEHNR, CDR2 FQNEAQ (reference sequence). CDR3 length: 12 amino acids. V trimming: 4 bases; J trimming: 8 bases; junction bases outside the gene matches: 2. CDR3 protein: CASSYGQEPQHF. DNA of the CDR3: TGTGCCAGCAGCTACGGACAGGAGCCCCAGCATTTT.

The chain joins TRBV6-5 to TRBJ1-2; D gene uncertain. V was clipped by 2 bases and J by 6 bases, with 10 bases between them. CDR1 and CDR2 (germline): MNHEY, SVGAGI. This CDR3 region has 13 residues. The CDR3 DNA is TGTGCCAGCAGTTACGGGCCAGCAAATGGCTACACCTTC. As protein: CASSYGPANGYTF.

The chain employs TRBV4-3 and TRBJ2-1; maybe TRBD2 (5 bases). The V end was cut by 4 bases, the J end by 4 bases, with 14 bases between. The CDR3 is 15 amino acids. Germline values: CDR1 LGHNA, CDR2 YSLEER. CDR3: CASSPGNSFYNEQFF. CDR3 DNA: TGCGCCAGCAGCCCCGGGAACAGCTTTTACAATGAGCAGTTCTTC.

The chain is built from TRBV18 and TRBJ2-3; 14 positions agree with TRBD2. V shed 3 bases, J shed 8 bases, and the junction held 10 bases outside the gene matches. Germline CDR1 is KGHSH and CDR2 is LQKENI. This CDR3 is built from 17 residues. In nucleotides, the CDR3 is TGTGCCAGCTCACCTATTGCCGGGACTAGCGGGGGCGGTACGCAGTATTTT. Translated, it gives CASSPIAGTSGGGTQYF.

This chain connects TRBV4-2 to TRBJ2-7; 10 nucleotides agree with TRBD1. Germline V gene lookup returns CDR1 LGHNA and CDR2 YNFKEQ. J gave up 6 bases and V 4 bases, and 9 bases lay outside the gene matches. The CDR3 is made up of 15 amino acids. In DNA form, the CDR3 reads TGTGCCAGCAGCCGTGGGACAGGGGTTTTTTCCGAGCAGTACTTC. This translates into CASSRGTGVFSEQYF.

The chain combines TRBV29-1 with TRBJ2-5, with 8 bases identical to TRBD1. Unmatched junction bases numbered 8, after V lost 4 bases and J lost 4 bases. Germline lookup yields CDR1 SQVTM and CDR2 ANQGSEA. The CDR3 length is 14 residues. CDR3 in amino acids: CSVGRTGSAETQYF. The CDR3 DNA follows: TGCAGCGTTGGTCGGACAGGGTCGGCAGAGACCCAGTACTTC.

The rearrangement links TRBV11-2 to TRBJ1-3, with D possibly matching TRBD1 (5 bases). V was cut by 4 bases and J by 0 bases, with 13 bases left in between. The CDR3 length is 16 residues. The germline V gene has CDR1 SGHAT and CDR2 FQNNGV. The CDR3 reads CASSWWDSPSGNTIYF. Here the CDR3 DNA reads TGTGCCAGCAGCTGGTGGGACTCGCCCTCTGGAAACACCATATATTTT. Based on the CDR3 plus reference TRBV11-2 and TRBJ1-3, the full variable domain is EAGVAQSPRYKIIEKRQSVAFWCNPISGHATLYWYQQILGQGPKLLIQFQNNGVVDDSQLPKDRFSAERLKGVDSTLKIQPAKLEDSAVYLCASSWWDSPSGNTIYFGEGSWLTVV.

The gene calls are TRBV11-1 and TRBJ2-1, with 10 bases matching TRBD1. The CDR3 is made up of 16 amino acids. Unmatched junction bases numbered 5, after V lost 1 base and J lost 5 bases. The V gene's germline CDR1 is SGHAT and CDR2 FQDESV (reference sequence). CDR3 protein: CASSLEGTGAHNEQFF. For the CDR3, the DNA is TGTGCCAGCAGCTTAGAGGGGACAGGGGCCCACAATGAGCAGTTCTTC. The entire variable domain, with the rest obtained from reference TRBV11-1 and TRBJ2-1, is as follows: EAEVAQSPRYKITEKSQAVAFWCDPISGHATLYWYRQILGQGPELLVQFQDESVVDDSQLPKDRFSAERLKGVDSTLKIQPAELGDSAMYLCASSLEGTGAHNEQFFGPGTRLTVL.

V and J are TRBV7-8 and TRBJ1-1; no clear D gene. The germline V and J ends were trimmed by 6 bases and 0 bases, with 5 bases remaining between them. Per germline, CDR1 SGHVS and CDR2 FQNEAQ. The CDR3 is 12 amino acids. The CDR3 reads CASSPMNTEAFF. CDR3 nucleotides: TGTGCCAGCAGTCCCATGAACACTGAAGCTTTCTTT. Looking up the rest from reference TRBV7-8 and TRBJ1-1 gives the full variable domain: GAGVSQSPRYKVAKRGQDVALRCDPISGHVSLFWYQQALGQGPEFLTYFQNEAQLDKSGLPSDRFFAERPEGSVSTLKIQRTQQEDSAVYLCASSPMNTEAFFGQGTRLTVV.

The chain couples TRBV6-6 to TRBJ1-5; possibly TRBD1 for D (6 bases). The CDR3 runs 14 residues. Looked up from germline, CDR1 is MNHNY and CDR2 is SVGAGI (reference sequence). Trimming left V 6 bases short and J 0 bases short, with 9 bases between. CDR3 residues: CASSPGDSNQPQHF. The CDR3 coding sequence is TGTGCCAGCAGCCCAGGGGATAGCAATCAGCCCCAGCATTTT.

V gene TRBV9 combines with J gene TRBJ2-3, with TRBD2 identical over 12 bases. Germline CDR1 SGDLS, CDR2 YYNGEE. After removal of 1 base from V and 0 bases from J, the junction contained 0 bases not matched to a gene. The CDR3 has 16 residues. The CDR3 is CASSVTSGGSTDTQYF. The CDR3 nucleotides are TGTGCCAGCAGCGTAACTAGCGGGGGGAGCACAGATACGCAGTATTTT.

CDR3 region: CASSVGQRYGYTF. The CDR3 DNA is TGTGCCAGCAGCGTTGGCCAGCGCTATGGCTACACCTTC. This rearrangement joins TRBV9 to TRBJ1-2; D gene uncertain. Deletions cut 2 bases from V and 4 bases from J, with 9 bases between. This CDR3 has 13 residues. Germline values: CDR1 SGDLS, CDR2 YYNGEE.

Written as DNA, the CDR3 is TGTGCCAGCAGTGCGGGGACAGGGCTTGGATCACCCCTCCACTTT. Translating gives CASSAGTGLGSPLHF. J is TRBJ1-6 and V is TRBV6-1; 9 nucleotides align to TRBD1. Germline V lookup: CDR1 MNHNS, CDR2 SASEGT. The junction had 8 bases not matched to a gene; V was cut back by 4 bases and J by 10 bases. The CDR3 has 15 amino acids.

The V gene is TRBV9, the J gene TRBJ2-3; TRBD2 agrees at 10 bases. The junction had 5 bases not matched to a gene; V was cut back by 2 bases and J by 2 bases. The CDR3 consists of 16 residues. Germline lookup yields CDR1 SGDLS and CDR2 YYNGEE. The CDR3 region is CASSVSGGQPTDTQYF. CDR3 coding DNA: TGTGCCAGCAGCGTTAGCGGGGGGCAACCCACAGATACGCAGTATTTT.

CDR3 residues: CASSLGGSRLTEAFF. In DNA form, the CDR3 reads TGTGCCAGCAGCTTGGGAGGCAGCCGACTCACTGAAGCTTTCTTT. The chain is built from TRBV5-4 and TRBJ1-1; D unresolved. CDR3 length: 15 residues. The germline CDR1 and CDR2 sequences are SGHNT and YYREEE (reference sequence). V shed 0 bases and J shed 4 bases, with 13 bases lying between them.

The V gene is TRBV5-6, the J gene TRBJ1-2, with TRBD1 matching over 9 bases. Losses at the gene ends were 3 bases for V and 2 bases for J; bases not matched to a gene: 5. This CDR3 contains 15 residues. Germline V gene lookup returns CDR1 SGHDT and CDR2 YYEEEE. As DNA, the CDR3 is TGTGCCAGCAGCTCAGGACAGGGGTCCAACTATGGCTACACCTTC. Protein product: CASSSGQGSNYGYTF.